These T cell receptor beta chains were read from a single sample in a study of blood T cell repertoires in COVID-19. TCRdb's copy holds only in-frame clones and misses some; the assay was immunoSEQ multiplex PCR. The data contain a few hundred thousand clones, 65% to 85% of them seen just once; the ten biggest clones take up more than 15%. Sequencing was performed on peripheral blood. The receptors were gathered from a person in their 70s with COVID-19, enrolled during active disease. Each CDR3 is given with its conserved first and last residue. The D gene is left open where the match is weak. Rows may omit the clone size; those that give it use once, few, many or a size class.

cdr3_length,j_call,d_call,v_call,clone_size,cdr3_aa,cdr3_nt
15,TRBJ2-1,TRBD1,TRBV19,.,CASSLGTGAYNEQFF,TGTGCCAGTAGTTTAGGGACAGGGGCCTACAATGAGCAGTTCTTC
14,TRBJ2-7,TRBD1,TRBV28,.,CASSRPTGVYEQYF,TGTGCCAGCAGCCGACCGACAGGGGTGTACGAGCAGTACTTC
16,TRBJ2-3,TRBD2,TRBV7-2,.,CASGLTGTSGTDTQYF,TGTGCCAGCGGACTTACCGGGACTAGCGGCACAGATACGCAGTATTTT
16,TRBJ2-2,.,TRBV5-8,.,CASSHSSITNTGELFF,TGTGCCAGCAGCCATTCCTCTATAACGAACACCGGGGAGCTGTTTTTT
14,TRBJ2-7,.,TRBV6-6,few,CASSVTGRAYEQYF,TGTGCCAGCAGTGTCACAGGGAGGGCCTACGAGCAGTACTTC
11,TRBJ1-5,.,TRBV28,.,CASSTDQPQHF,TGTGCCAGCAGCACGGATCAGCCCCAGCATTTT
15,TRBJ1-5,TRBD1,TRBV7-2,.,CASSLRTGGDQPQHF,TGTGCCAGCAGCTTAAGGACAGGGGGCGACCAGCCCCAGCATTTT
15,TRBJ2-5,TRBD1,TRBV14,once,CASSILGTAQETQYF,TGTGCCAGCAGCATCCTGGGGACAGCTCAAGAGACCCAGTACTTC
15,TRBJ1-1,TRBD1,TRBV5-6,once,CASSLVPGQGAEAFF,TGTGCCAGCAGCTTGGTCCCGGGACAGGGAGCTGAAGCTTTCTTT
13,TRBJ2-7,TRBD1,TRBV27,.,CASYRTGLPEQYF,TGTGCCAGCTATCGGACAGGGCTACCCGAGCAGTACTTC
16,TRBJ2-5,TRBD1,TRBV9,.,CASSARSQGAKETQYF,TGTGCCAGCAGCGCCCGGTCACAGGGGGCGAAAGAGACCCAGTACTTC
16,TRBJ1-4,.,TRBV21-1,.,CASSKDGTACNEKLFF,TGTGCCAGCAGCAAAGATGGGACAGCATGTAATGAAAAACTGTTTTTT
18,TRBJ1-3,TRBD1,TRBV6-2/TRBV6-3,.,CASSRITAGGTSGNTIYF,TGTGCCAGCAGTCGTATTACGGCAGGGGGAACCTCTGGAAACACCATATATTTT
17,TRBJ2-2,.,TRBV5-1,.,CASSLYRDTSNTGELFF,TGCGCCAGCAGCTTGTACCGGGACACATCGAACACCGGGGAGCTGTTTTTT
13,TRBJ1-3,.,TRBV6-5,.,CASGANSGNTIYF,TGTGCCAGTGGGGCAAACTCTGGAAACACCATATATTTT
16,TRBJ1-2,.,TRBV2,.,CASSEARTRVSYGYTF,TGTGCCAGCAGTGAAGCGCGTACCAGGGTCTCTTATGGCTACACCTTC
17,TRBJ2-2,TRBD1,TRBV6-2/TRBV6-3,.,CASSYSLQGVATGELFF,TGTGCCAGCAGTTACTCCCTCCAGGGGGTTGCCACCGGGGAGCTGTTTTTT
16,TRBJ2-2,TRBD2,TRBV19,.,CASSPTSGSNTGELFF,TGTGCCAGTAGTCCTACTAGCGGGAGTAACACCGGGGAGCTGTTTTTT
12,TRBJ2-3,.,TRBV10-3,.,CAISDPGLPSDF,TGTGCCATCAGTGACCCCGGACTGCCATCTGATTTT
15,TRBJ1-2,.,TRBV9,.,CASSVASGPPYGYTF,TGTGCCAGCAGCGTAGCTTCAGGGCCACCCTATGGCTACACCTTC
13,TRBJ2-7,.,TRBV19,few,CASGTQGSYEQYF,TGTGCCAGTGGAACGCAGGGGTCCTACGAGCAGTACTTC
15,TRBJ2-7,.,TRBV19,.,CASSRTVSPPYEQYF,TGTGCCAGTAGTAGGACTGTAAGCCCCCCCTACGAGCAGTACTTC